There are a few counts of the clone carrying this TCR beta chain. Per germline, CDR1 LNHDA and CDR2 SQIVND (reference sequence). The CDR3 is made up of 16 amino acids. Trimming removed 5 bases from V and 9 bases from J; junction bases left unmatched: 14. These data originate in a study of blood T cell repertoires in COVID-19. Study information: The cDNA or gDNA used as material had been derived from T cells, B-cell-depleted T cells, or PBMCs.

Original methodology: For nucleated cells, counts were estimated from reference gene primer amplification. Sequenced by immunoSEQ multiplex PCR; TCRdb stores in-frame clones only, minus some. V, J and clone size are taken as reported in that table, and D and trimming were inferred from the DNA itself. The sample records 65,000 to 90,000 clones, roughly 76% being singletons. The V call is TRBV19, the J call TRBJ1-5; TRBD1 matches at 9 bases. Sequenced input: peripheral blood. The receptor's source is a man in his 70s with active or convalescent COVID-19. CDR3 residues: CASSADTGGSRRPQHF. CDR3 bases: TGTGCCAGTAGTGCCGATACAGGGGGCTCTCGGCGGCCCCAGCATTTT.